One and the same sample provided the 2 T cell receptor beta chains below, sequenced in a study of blood T cells in healthy people across ages. Alongside a J-beta primer mix, a sample-barcoded 5' primer served in a second PCR lasting about 7 to 11 cycles. MiXCR was run by TCRdb on the 5' RACE reads, yielding one entry per CDR3 protein. Of 450,000 to 700,000 distinct CDR3 sequences listed, roughly 29% are singletons. The sequencing sample was made of blood. These receptors came from an older woman in good health.

Regarding this clonotype: This likely comes from a read error, as the CDR3 has no conserved phenylalanine or tryptophan at its end. The chain has TRBV29-1 and TRBJ1-4; D remains ambiguous. Germline CDR1 and CDR2: SQVTM and ANQGSEA. The V end was cut by 6 bases, the J end by 1 base, with 12 bases between. The CDR3 consists of 14 residues. The CDR3 sequence is CSVYDGLTNEKLFS. The CDR3 nucleotides are TGCAGCGTGTACGACGGTTTAACTAATGAAAAACTGTTTTCT.

The chain couples TRBV20-1 to TRBJ2-3; TRBD2 aligns across 8 bases. Trimming took 3 bases from V and 2 from J; bases not matched to a gene: 4. Germline lookup yields CDR1 DFQATT and CDR2 SNEGSKA (reference sequence). The CDR3 loop spans 14 amino acids. The CDR3: CSASRGGNTDTQYF. CDR3 DNA: TGCAGTGCTAGCCGGGGGGGAAACACAGATACGCAGTATTTT.